A single sample is the source of the 29 T cell receptor beta chains below, sequenced in a study of blood T cell repertoires in COVID-19 (dated by TCRdb to 2018 to 2020). Library preparation was by the immunoSEQ multiplex PCR assay. What TCRdb holds here is the immuneACCESS table cut down to in-frame rearrangements. Part of the clones is not present; checked against another copy, under half of the missing clones reflect an unresolved V gene, and the others are unexplained. Here the sample has 390,000 or so clones; around 90% occur a single time. The ten largest clones represent approximately 3% of the sample. Sequencing was carried out using peripheral blood. The origin of the receptors is a woman in her twenties or thirties with COVID-19, enrolled during active disease.

The V and J genes are TRBV4-2 and TRBJ2-1; 15 bases are shared with TRBD2. With V trimmed by 3 bases and J by 7 bases, 7 bases remained unmatched. Germline V gene sequence: CDR1 LGHNA, CDR2 YNFKEQ. The CDR3 is made up of 17 amino acids. DNA for the CDR3: TGTGCCAGCAGCCAGAGGACTAGCGGGGGGGCTAGGAATGAGCAGTTCTTC. It specifies CASSQRTSGGARNEQFF.

The CDR3 DNA reads TGTGCCAGTAGTAAGGGACAGGAAAAACTGTTTTTT. This encodes CASSKGQEKLFF. The chain carries TRBV19 and TRBJ1-4; 7 bases match TRBD1. The CDR3 length is 12 residues. V was pared by 4 bases and J by 8 bases, with 1 base of the junction left unmatched. Per the germline V gene, CDR1 is LNHDA and CDR2 is SQIVND (reference sequence).

This chain joins TRBV24-1 and TRBJ1-2; a possible D gene is TRBD1 (5 bases). Per germline, CDR1 KGHDR and CDR2 SFDVKD. The V gene lost 2 bases and the J gene lost 11 bases, with 26 bases spanning the gap. The CDR3 is 17 amino acids. The CDR3 bases are TGTGCCACCAGTGATTCCCACAGGTTAGGGCCTCGGCCCAAATACACCTTC. Protein product: CATSDSHRLGPRPKYTF.

The chain has TRBV14 and TRBJ2-1; 14 bases align to TRBD2. Unmatched junction bases numbered 6, after V lost 1 base and J lost 13 bases. Looked up from germline, CDR1 is SGHDN and CDR2 is FVKESK. The CDR3 covers 15 residues. This CDR3 reads CASSQGLAGGTPQFF. DNA of the CDR3: TGTGCCAGCAGCCAAGGACTAGCGGGAGGGACGCCCCAGTTCTTC.

The chain carries TRBV23-1 and TRBJ1-5; D may be TRBD1 (5 bases). TRBV23-1 is known as an ORF, though its function is uncertain. The CDR3 has 13 amino acids. V shed 2 bases and J shed 7 bases, with 9 bases lying between them. The CDR3 spells CASSQGAGQPQHF. DNA of the CDR3: TGCGCCAGCAGTCAAGGGGCTGGACAGCCCCAGCATTTT.

The chain couples TRBV11-2 to TRBJ2-1; 8 positions agree with TRBD2. After removal of 4 bases from V and 4 bases from J, the junction contained 15 bases not matched to a gene. Germline CDR1 reads SGHAT; CDR2 reads FQNNGV. The CDR3 spans 18 residues. In DNA form, the CDR3 reads TGTGCCAGCAGCTCCGGACTAGCCGCCTCGTGGGAATACAATGAGCAGTTCTTC. Translation: CASSSGLAASWEYNEQFF.

V is TRBV11-2 and J is TRBJ1-2; D is uncertain. The germline V and J ends were trimmed by 5 bases and 5 bases, with 15 bases remaining between them. Germline lookup yields CDR1 SGHAT and CDR2 FQNNGV. This CDR3 has 14 amino acids. CDR3 residues: CASSPLDSEYGYTF. Written as DNA, the CDR3 is TGTGCCAGCAGCCCCCTGGACTCGGAGTATGGCTACACCTTC.

The chain recombines TRBV19 with TRBJ2-2; D is perhaps TRBD1 (5 bases). The CDR3 has 16 residues. Per the germline V gene, CDR1 is LNHDA and CDR2 is SQIVND (reference sequence). V was clipped by 5 bases and J by 0 bases, with 13 bases between them. The CDR3 DNA follows: TGTGCCAGTAGTCCCACGACAGCCTCGAACACCGGGGAGCTGTTTTTT. It is translated as CASSPTTASNTGELFF.

J is TRBJ1-1 and V is TRBV6-5; 8 positions agree with TRBD1. Germline trimming cut 4 bases from V and 5 bases from J; bases unmatched to any gene: 3. This CDR3 is 13 amino acids long. Germline-derived CDR1 and CDR2 are MNHEY and SVGAGI. CDR3 amino acids: CASSSNRGTEAFF. CDR3 DNA: TGTGCCAGCAGTTCCAACAGGGGGACTGAAGCTTTCTTT.

The chain has TRBV9 and TRBJ2-1, with 10 bases fitting TRBD2. Germline loops: CDR1 SGDLS, CDR2 YYNGEE. Trimming at V came to 1 base and at J to 9 bases, leaving 16 bases not matched to a gene. The CDR3 totals 18 residues. In nucleotides, the CDR3 is TGTGCCAGCAGCGTAAGGTCCAGCGGGAGGGCCTTGGGAGCTGAGCAGTTCTTC. The encoded protein is CASSVRSSGRALGAEQFF.

V and J are TRBV6-5 and TRBJ2-7; 9 positions agree with TRBD1. V lost 2 bases to trimming and J lost 3 bases; unmatched junction nucleotides: 2. This CDR3 comprises 14 residues. Germline CDR1 is MNHEY and CDR2 is SVGAGI. DNA for the CDR3: TGTGCCAGCAGTTACGTGGACAGGGGCTACGAGCAGTACTTC. This codes for CASSYVDRGYEQYF.

V and J are TRBV19 and TRBJ1-5; the match to TRBD1 covers 8 bases. V shed 10 bases, J shed 2 bases, and the junction held 13 bases outside the gene matches. Per germline, CDR1 LNHDA and CDR2 SQIVND (reference sequence). The CDR3 consists of 16 residues. Here the CDR3 reads CAMRAQGVDGNQPQHF. In DNA, the CDR3 is TGTGCCATGAGGGCACAGGGGGTCGACGGCAATCAGCCCCAGCATTTT.

This chain joins TRBV24-1 and TRBJ1-2; 7 bases map to TRBD1. CDR1 KGHDR and CDR2 SFDVKD come from the germline V gene. CDR3 size: 12 residues. The V gene end was trimmed by 7 bases and the J gene end by 7 bases; junction bases not matched to a gene: 5. This chain's CDR3 is CATSRGFGGYTF. The CDR3 coding sequence is TGTGCCACCAGCAGGGGGTTTGGTGGCTACACCTTC.

This clone turned up a few times. The CDR3 sequence is CASSHLTRDRVQGTEAFF. The CDR3 region has the DNA TGTGCCAGCAGCCACCTGACGCGCGACAGGGTCCAGGGCACTGAAGCTTTCTTT. The chain recombines TRBV3-1 (or the pseudogene TRBV3-2) with TRBJ1-1, with 7 bases fitting TRBD1. Trimming cost V 3 bases and J 4 bases; bases outside gene matches: 17. CDR1 and CDR2 from the germline V gene are LGHDT and YNNKEL (reference sequence). The CDR3 extends over 18 amino acids.

The chain links TRBV19 to TRBJ1-3, with D possibly matching TRBD1 (5 bases). The germline gives CDR1 LNHDA, CDR2 SQIVND (reference sequence). CDR3 length: 15 residues. The V gene lost 5 bases and the J gene lost 3 bases, with 14 bases spanning the gap. DNA of the CDR3: TGTGCCAGTAGTCCTTCCCCAGGGTTTGGAAACACCATATATTTT. It is translated as CASSPSPGFGNTIYF.

This chain connects TRBV4-1 to TRBJ1-1, with D possibly being TRBD1 (5 bases). In germline, CDR1 is MGHRA, CDR2 YSYEKL. V was clipped by 1 base and J by 0 bases, with 15 bases between them. This CDR3 spans 17 amino acids. The CDR3 DNA sequence: TGCGCCAGCAGCCAAGGCCGCGGGGCGGTGATGAACACTGAAGCTTTCTTT. It codes for CASSQGRGAVMNTEAFF.

This rearrangement joins TRBV5-5 to TRBJ1-2; 7 bases line up with TRBD1. CDR1 and CDR2 from the germline V gene are SGHKS and YYEKEE (reference sequence). The CDR3 sequence is 18 residues long. V lost 4 bases to trimming and J lost 2 bases; unmatched junction nucleotides: 17. DNA for the CDR3: TGTGCCAGCAGCCCCCTTGACAGGGATCCACAATTAAACTATGGCTACACCTTC. Protein: CASSPLDRDPQLNYGYTF.

The chain recombines TRBV7-2 with TRBJ2-1; TRBD2 is a possible D gene (5 bases). V lost 5 bases to trimming and J lost 6 bases, with 14 bases between them. This CDR3 region has 14 residues. Germline CDR1 and CDR2: SGHTA and FQGNSA. The CDR3 region has the DNA TGTGCCAGCAGCCCGGGATCAAGGACCAATGAGCAGTTCTTC. Translation: CASSPGSRTNEQFF.

The chain has TRBV7-9 and TRBJ1-5, with D possibly TRBD1 on 5 matching bases. Germline V gene lookup returns CDR1 SEHNR and CDR2 FQNEAQ (reference sequence). CDR3 length: 13 amino acids. V dropped 9 bases and J dropped 1 base, with 10 bases sitting between them. The chain's CDR3 is CASQQESNQPQHF. CDR3 nucleotides: TGTGCCAGTCAACAGGAGAGCAATCAGCCCCAGCATTTT.

The chain uses TRBV9 and TRBJ2-6; TRBD1 might be the D (6 bases). The CDR3 sequence is 16 residues long. The V and J ends lost 0 bases and 4 bases respectively, with 11 bases between them. The germline CDR1 and CDR2 sequences are SGDLS and YYNGEE. CDR3 amino acids: CASSVDRVVGANVLTF. The CDR3, as DNA: TGTGCCAGCAGCGTAGACAGGGTTGTAGGGGCCAACGTCCTGACTTTC. Full variable domain (remainder filled in from reference TRBV9 and TRBJ2-6): DSGVTQTPKHLITATGQRVTLRCSPRSGDLSVYWYQQSLDQGLQFLIQYYNGEERAKGNILERFSAQQFPDLHSELNLSSLELGDSALYFCASSVDRVVGANVLTFGAGSRLTVL.

The chain carries TRBV7-8 and TRBJ2-1; 9 positions agree with TRBD2. CDR3 length equals 13 residues. The germline V gene encodes CDR1 SGHVS and CDR2 FQNEAQ. V shed 1 base, J shed 12 bases, and the junction held 4 bases outside the gene matches. CDR3 sequence reads: CASSLVTSGGQFF. CDR3 coding DNA: TGTGCCAGCAGCTTAGTGACTAGCGGAGGGCAGTTCTTC.

J is TRBJ2-7 and V is TRBV18; tentative D call: TRBD2 (6 bases). In germline, CDR1 is KGHSH, CDR2 LQKENI. The CDR3 runs 13 residues. V lost 6 bases to trimming and J lost 6 bases, with 15 bases between them. CDR3 amino acids: CASSPRRVPEQYF. Written as DNA, the CDR3 is TGTGCCAGCTCGCCAAGGAGGGTTCCCGAGCAGTACTTC.

The V and J genes are TRBV11-1 and TRBJ2-2; 7 bases line up with TRBD1. CDR1 and CDR2 from the germline V gene are SGHAT and FQDESV (reference sequence). V lost 5 bases and J lost 5; bases outside the gene matches: 11. The CDR3 is made up of 16 amino acids. This CDR3 is CASSNVDRVGTGELFF. The CDR3 bases are TGTGCCAGCAGCAACGTAGACAGGGTCGGGACCGGGGAGCTGTTTTTT. The full variable domain, in which reference TRBV11-1 and TRBJ2-2 provide the parts outside the CDR3, is EAEVAQSPRYKITEKSQAVAFWCDPISGHATLYWYRQILGQGPELLVQFQDESVVDDSQLPKDRFSAERLKGVDSTLKIQPAELGDSAMYLCASSNVDRVGTGELFFGEGSRLTVL.

In DNA form, the CDR3 reads TGTGCCAGCAGCTTAATGCTAGCGGGAGGGCCACCCACCGGGGAGCTGTTTTTT. Its translation: CASSLMLAGGPPTGELFF. The rearrangement links TRBV7-9 to TRBJ2-2, with 12 bases matching TRBD2. V trimming: 2 bases; J trimming: 4 bases; junction bases outside the gene matches: 8. The germline V gene has CDR1 SEHNR and CDR2 FQNEAQ (reference sequence). CDR3 length: 18 amino acids.

This chain links TRBV2 with TRBJ1-1, with D perhaps TRBD1 (6 bases). Germline CDR1 and CDR2: SNHLY and FYNNEI. V was trimmed by 6 bases and J by 1 base, leaving 9 bases between them. The CDR3 loop spans 13 amino acids. CDR3 DNA: TGTGCCAGCAGAGGACAGCCGAACACTGAAGCTTTCTTT. Translated: CASRGQPNTEAFF.

This clone was counted between two and nine times. The V gene is TRBV5-4, the J gene TRBJ2-2; 8 bases fit TRBD1. Trimming removed 4 bases from V and 6 bases from J; junction bases left unmatched: 2. The CDR3 is made up of 13 amino acids. Germline CDR1 reads SGHNT; CDR2 reads YYREEE (reference sequence). CDR3 sequence reads: CASSRQGPGELFF. The CDR3 DNA sequence: TGTGCCAGCAGCCGACAGGGGCCCGGGGAGCTGTTTTTT.

The rearrangement joins TRBV28 to TRBJ1-2, with 8 bases matching TRBD1. The CDR3 runs to 13 residues. Germline V gene sequence: CDR1 MDHEN, CDR2 SYDVKM. Trimming took 6 bases from V and 3 from J; bases not matched to a gene: 3. CDR3 loop: CASSDRGHYGYTF. The CDR3 nucleotides read TGTGCCAGCAGCGACAGGGGTCACTATGGCTACACCTTC.

This chain links TRBV5-4 with TRBJ2-7, with 8 nucleotides matching TRBD2. The junction had 13 bases not matched to a gene; V was cut back by 4 bases and J by 7 bases. There are 15 residues in the CDR3. CDR1 is SGHNT and CDR2 is YYREEE in the germline V gene (reference sequence). The CDR3 nucleotides read TGTGCCAGCAGCCAGAGTGTGGGGGGCGGGAGGGAGCAGTACTTC. Translating it yields CASSQSVGGGREQYF.

The rearrangement uses TRBV6-2 or TRBV6-3 and TRBJ2-3; the D gene is possibly TRBD2 (5 bases). V dropped 6 bases and J dropped 6 bases, with 19 bases sitting between them. Germline V gene sequence: CDR1 MNHEY, CDR2 SVGEGT. The CDR3 covers 15 residues. The CDR3 coding sequence is TGTGCCAGCAGACCTCGCGGTGGGCCGGGGGATACGCAGTATTTT. As protein: CASRPRGGPGDTQYF.